This section outlines one T cell receptor beta chain sequence together with its context. Its target is unknown. This sample was included in a study of long-term antiretroviral therapy in people with HIV. The overall study: Collection dates of the earliest samples fall about a decade before the 2015 immediate-ART recommendation. Whole-study results and caveats: Repertoires with HIV possessed tighter CDR3 length spans than those of controls.

This was the immunoSEQ v3.0 assay at survey level. Repertoires were generated with immunoSEQ multiplex PCR, while TCRdb's copy carries only in-frame clones and drops some. The table has about 16,000 clones, approximately 88% seen once; the top ten hold approximately 12%. Every donor had one or more pre-ART and two or more post-ART PBMC samples. The sequences come from unsorted PBMCs, collected 0.7 years before starting antiretroviral therapy. This clonotype was obtained from a man aged 45-65 years with HIV.

CDR3 DNA sequence: TGCGCCAGCAGTGAAAACAGGGGGCTCGGGACAGATACGCAGTATTTT. It codes for CASSENRGLGTDTQYF. This chain joins TRBV10-1 and TRBJ2-3, with 9 bases aligning to TRBD1. The V segment lost 3 bases and the J segment 3 bases; nucleotides outside the gene matches: 7. Per germline, CDR1 WNHNN and CDR2 SYGVQD (reference sequence). The length of the CDR3 is 16 residues.